A selection of T cell receptor beta chains follows, all from one sample in a study of T cells in Graves' hyperthyroidism and ophthalmopathy. MiXCR was run by TCRdb on the multiplex PCR reads, yielding one entry per CDR3 protein. The data hold 600,000 or so distinct CDR3 sequences, with just over 45% observed a single time. Material for sequencing was peripheral blood or thyroid tissue (not recorded which). The source is a young woman with Graves' hyperthyroidism. The CDR3 runs from the conserved cysteine through the conserved F or W. A D gene is named only where the DNA matches it firmly. Some rows mark clone size as missing; the rest say once, few, many or name a class of expanded clone.

CDR3 DNA	CDR3 protein	clone size	D gene	V gene	J gene
TGTGCCAGCAGCAGTGAACGTAGGGGGGATCAGCCCCAGCATTTT	CASSSERRGDQPQHF	-	-	TRBV9	TRBJ1-5
TGTGCCAGCCAGGACAGAGAATCGGAGACCCAGTACTTC	CASQDRESETQYF	-	-	TRBV2	TRBJ2-5
TGTGCCAGCAGTGAAAATTTACGGAAGGCCCAAGAGACCCAGTACTTC	CASSENLRKAQETQYF	few	-	TRBV2	TRBJ2-5
TGTGCCACCAGTGATTCCCAGGGGGCAGCCGAAAAACTGTTTTTT	CATSDSQGAAEKLFF	-	TRBD1	TRBV24-1	TRBJ1-4
TGCAGTCTTCGGGTGGGAGGGCACACTGAAGCTTTCTTT	CSLRVGGHTEAFF	-	-	TRBV20-1	TRBJ1-1
TGTGCCATCAGTGAGGGGTGGTCAGTCGACGGGGAGCTGTTTTTT	CAISEGWSVDGELFF	many	-	TRBV10-3	TRBJ2-2
TGTGCCAGTGGGAGAGCTATGAACACTGAAGCTTTCTTT	CASGRAMNTEAFF	few	-	TRBV19	TRBJ1-1
TGCGCCAGCAGCCAACCAATAGGGCAGGGTCAAGAGACCCAGTACTTC	CASSQPIGQGQETQYF	-	-	TRBV4-3	TRBJ2-5
TGTGCCAGCAGTTACTCGCGTGACAGGGAGTCGAACTATGGCTACACCTTC	CASSYSRDRESNYGYTF	-	TRBD1	TRBV6-6	TRBJ1-2
TGCAGTGCTAGAGATACAGGGATCCAGTACTTC	CSARDTGIQYF	-	-	TRBV20-1	TRBJ2-5
TGTGCCAGCAGCCCGGACAGGGACATCCAAGAGACCCAGTACTTC	CASSPDRDIQETQYF	-	TRBD1	TRBV7-6	TRBJ2-5
TGTGCCATCAGTGAGGACAGGCGTGACACTGAAGCTTTCTTT	CAISEDRRDTEAFF	-	TRBD1	TRBV2	TRBJ1-1
TGTGCCAGCAGCCTCAGCCGGGCCCCTTATAGCAATCAGCCCCAGCATTTT	CASSLSRAPYSNQPQHF	-	-	TRBV7-9	TRBJ1-5
TGTGCCACCAGTCAGCGGACTAGCCCAGCGACGCAGTATTTT	CATSQRTSPATQYF	-	TRBD2	TRBV24-1	TRBJ2-3
TGTGCCAGCAGCTTTTCAGGGAGACTGGCTGGAAACACCATATATTTT	CASSFSGRLAGNTIYF	few	-	TRBV2	TRBJ1-3
TGCAGTGCTAGAGATGGGACAGGGGGGCTATATAGCAATCAGCCCCAGCATTTT	CSARDGTGGLYSNQPQHF	-	TRBD1	TRBV20-1	TRBJ1-5
TGTGCCAGCAGTTACTCTGAGAGCAAGGGAAGAACTTTCTTT	CASSYSESKGRTFF	-	-	TRBV6-6	TRBJ1-1
TGTGCCAGCAGCCCGCCGCTGAAGCAGTACTTC	CASSPPLKQYF	-	-	TRBV9	TRBJ2-7
TGTGCCAGCAGCTTAGACCCTGGCAGGGTGGAAAAACTGTTTTTT	CASSLDPGRVEKLFF	few	-	TRBV7-9	TRBJ1-4
TGTGCCAGCAGTTCCGCCGGGGCGGGTGAAAAACTGTTTTTT	CASSSAGAGEKLFF	-	-	TRBV6-5	TRBJ1-4
TGTGCCAGCAGTTACCCCGGACAGTATCCTAATGAAAAACTGTTTTTT	CASSYPGQYPNEKLFF	-	-	TRBV12-3/TRBV12-4	TRBJ1-4
TGCGCCAGCACCCTGGGGGTTTCGAACACTGAAGCTTTCTTT	CASTLGVSNTEAFF	-	-	TRBV5-1	TRBJ1-1
TGTGCCAGCAGCTCCGCCGGGACAGGGGTGGACTATAGCTACACCTTC	CASSSAGTGVDYSYTF	-	TRBD1	TRBV13	TRBJ1-2
TGTGCCAGCAGTCCCCACAGGGGGCTAGGCAATCAGCCCCAGCATTTT	CASSPHRGLGNQPQHF	-	TRBD1	TRBV6-5	TRBJ1-5
TGTGCCAGCAGTGACAGGAGAACGAACACCGGGGAGCTGTTTTTT	CASSDRRTNTGELFF	few	-	TRBV2	TRBJ2-2
TGTGCCTGGAGTGGACAGTCTGGAAACACCATATATTTT	CAWSGQSGNTIYF	-	-	TRBV2	TRBJ1-3
TGTGCCAGCAGCGTAGGGGGACAGAACTATGGCTACACCTTC	CASSVGGQNYGYTF	many	TRBD1	TRBV9	TRBJ1-2